This T cell receptor (beta chain) was sequenced for a study of technical replicates of blood from several donors. Method: immunoSEQ multiplex PCR; TCRdb's copy keeps in-frame clones and lacks some. The sample holds about 83,000 clones; 94% are singletons and the top ten take around 0.22%. Per germline, CDR1 MGHRA and CDR2 YSYEKL. The CDR3 spans 11 residues. V was cut by 7 bases and J by 2 bases, with 2 bases left in between. Sequencing used T cells isolated from PBMCs. V is TRBV4-1 and J is TRBJ2-2; the D is unclear. This TCR came from a human donor in good health. The CDR3 DNA is TGCGCCAGCACAAACACCGGGGAGCTGTTTTTT. Translation: CASTNTGELFF.